Presented here are 21 T cell receptor beta chains from one specimen sequenced in a study of blood T cell repertoires in COVID-19 (dated by TCRdb to between 2020 and 2021). To prepare the library, the immunoSEQ multiplex PCR assay was applied. Here the immuneACCESS table is served through TCRdb, limited to in-frame sequences with V and J called. Missing clones are a known gap in these copies; in checked studies unresolved V genes cover under half, and the rest lacks a known reason. The sample includes 250,000 or so clones, with about 90% observed a single time. Clones ranked in the top ten supply roughly 4% of the sample. The sequencing sample was made of PBMCs or T cells enriched from blood (not recorded which). All receptors come from a woman aged 25 to 39 with acute COVID-19.

V is TRBV15 and J is TRBJ2-2; 11 bases line up with TRBD2. Germline-derived CDR1 and CDR2 are LNHNV and YYDKDF (reference sequence). There are 20 residues in the CDR3. The ends lost 0 bases at V and 7 bases at J; junction bases unmatched: 16. The CDR3 reads CATSRDPWGVAGGQNGELFF. The CDR3 DNA is TGTGCCACCAGCAGAGACCCGTGGGGAGTAGCGGGAGGGCAGAACGGGGAGCTGTTTTTT.

CDR3 nucleotide sequence: TGTGCCAGCAGTTCCTGGGGAGGAGGGGCCAACGTCCTGACTTTC. Translating gives CASSSWGGGANVLTF. V gene TRBV6-2 or TRBV6-3 combines with J gene TRBJ2-6, with TRBD2 as a possible D gene (6 bases). Trimming took off 4 bases at V and 4 bases at J, with 11 bases between the two ends. Germline V gives CDR1 MNHEY, CDR2 SVGEGT. The CDR3 runs to 15 residues.

V and J are TRBV7-7 and TRBJ2-5; the match to TRBD2 covers 16 bases. Trimming at V came to 4 bases and at J to 2 bases, leaving 4 bases not matched to a gene. Germline V gene data show CDR1 as SSHAT and CDR2 as FNYEAQ (reference sequence). The CDR3 sequence is 17 residues long. CDR3 in DNA: TGTGCCAGCAGCTCGGGACTAGCGGGAGGGATTCAAGAGACCCAGTACTTC. Protein product: CASSSGLAGGIQETQYF.

The DNA of the CDR3 is TGTGCCTGGAGGGCGAACACTGAAGCTTTCTTT. Translating gives CAWRANTEAFF. The chain combines TRBV30 with TRBJ1-1; D is unresolved. CDR1 and CDR2 from the germline V gene are GTSNPN and SVGIG (reference sequence). The ends were cut back, 3 bases at V and 1 base at J, with 3 bases in the middle. The CDR3 is 11 residues long.

This rearrangement joins TRBV18 to TRBJ1-1; D is possibly TRBD1 (6 bases). The CDR3 spans 15 residues. The germline V gene encodes CDR1 KGHSH and CDR2 LQKENI. Trimming stripped 3 bases from V and 5 bases from J, with 16 bases between. CDR3: CASSPPTGSSTEAFF. Written as DNA, the CDR3 is TGTGCCAGCTCACCCCCGACAGGTTCGAGTACTGAAGCTTTCTTT.

The chain has TRBV4-1 and TRBJ2-1; D is undetermined. The CDR3 runs to 16 residues. Germline V gene sequence: CDR1 MGHRA, CDR2 YSYEKL. Trimming took off 0 bases at V and 0 bases at J, with 9 bases between the two ends. The CDR3 sequence is CASSQDRGNSYNEQFF. CDR3 DNA sequence: TGCGCCAGCAGCCAAGATCGCGGTAACTCCTACAATGAGCAGTTCTTC.

The rearrangement uses TRBV19 and TRBJ2-1, with TRBD2 matching 16 bases. The CDR3 length is 17 residues. Germline-derived CDR1 and CDR2 are LNHDA and SQIVND (reference sequence). The junction had 16 bases not matched to a gene; V was cut back by 5 bases and J by 15 bases. The DNA for the CDR3 is TGTGCCAGTAGTCCGGGGACTAGCGGGAGGGCCTGGGAGAACTCGTTCTTC. Its translation: CASSPGTSGRAWENSFF.

This clone was picked up one time. V gene TRBV2 combines with J gene TRBJ1-4; no clear D. This CDR3 comprises 14 residues. V dropped 7 bases and J dropped 4 bases, with 13 bases sitting between them. Germline CDR1 is SNHLY and CDR2 is FYNNEI. In DNA form, the CDR3 reads TGTGCCAGCACCGGGTCCCAAATTAATGAAAAACTGTTTTTT. Protein sequence: CASTGSQINEKLFF.

This sequence joins TRBV7-2 and TRBJ1-2, with 7 bases matching TRBD1. V lost 7 bases to trimming and J lost 7 bases; unmatched junction nucleotides: 9. The V gene's germline CDR1 is SGHTA and CDR2 FQGNSA. CDR3 length: 13 residues. For the CDR3, the DNA is TGTGCCAGCACCGCAGGGGGAACTACTGGCTACACCTTC. Residues: CASTAGGTTGYTF.

This chain joins TRBV30 and TRBJ2-5, with TRBD2 as a possible D gene (5 bases). The germline V gene has CDR1 GTSNPN and CDR2 SVGIG (reference sequence). Trimming removed 1 base at V and 1 base at J, with 10 bases between. The CDR3 loop spans 14 amino acids. This CDR3 reads CAWSGTTIQETQYF. The CDR3 DNA reads as TGTGCCTGGAGTGGAACGACTATCCAAGAGACCCAGTACTTC.

The V gene is TRBV25-1, the J gene TRBJ1-2, with D perhaps matching TRBD1 (5 bases). Trimming left V 3 bases short and J 1 base short, with 15 bases between. The CDR3 length is 16 residues. Germline V gene sequence: CDR1 MGHDK, CDR2 SYGVNS. The CDR3 DNA follows: TGTGCCAGCAGTGAGGTCGGGCAGGGACTTAACTATGGCTACACCTTC. Translation gives CASSEVGQGLNYGYTF.

The chain carries TRBV19 and TRBJ2-3; TRBD2 matches 7 bases. From germline, CDR1 is LNHDA and CDR2 SQIVND (reference sequence). J was trimmed by 4 bases and V by 11 bases; bases with no gene match: 9. There are 13 residues in the CDR3. The CDR3 sequence is CAGAAGAADTQYF. CDR3 DNA sequence: TGTGCCGGGGCGGCGGGAGCAGCAGATACGCAGTATTTT.

This chain joins TRBV18 and TRBJ2-3; D is perhaps TRBD2 (6 bases). V was trimmed by 0 bases and J by 4 bases, leaving 14 bases between them. Germline loops: CDR1 KGHSH, CDR2 LQKENI. The CDR3 is made up of 16 amino acids. CDR3 amino acids: CASSPPGGSRSDTQYF. CDR3 coding DNA: TGTGCCAGCTCACCACCGGGGGGAAGTCGGTCAGATACGCAGTATTTT.

The rearrangement links TRBV5-8 to TRBJ1-2, with a weak D call TRBD1 (6 bases). The germline CDR1 and CDR2 sequences are SGHTS and YDEGEE. CDR3 size: 12 residues. With 5 bases removed from V and 9 bases from J, the gap between germline ends came to 14 bases. CDR3 sequence reads: CASRPGQLSYTF. The CDR3 DNA reads as TGTGCCAGCAGACCGGGACAATTAAGCTACACCTTC.

This clone was counted a few times. The chain couples TRBV3-1 (or the pseudogene TRBV3-2) to TRBJ1-2; 8 bases match TRBD1. V was pared by 2 bases and J by 4 bases, with 6 bases of the junction left unmatched. The CDR3 runs 15 residues. Germline CDR1 reads LGHDT; CDR2 reads YNNKEL (reference sequence). CDR3 coding DNA: TGTGCCAGCAGCCAAACTCAGGGGGCGGGCTATGGCTACACCTTC. As protein: CASSQTQGAGYGYTF.

The chain has TRBV18 and TRBJ2-1; D is possibly TRBD1 (6 bases). CDR3 length: 13 amino acids. Germline assignment: CDR1 KGHSH and CDR2 LQKENI. With 3 bases removed from V and 9 bases from J, the gap between germline ends came to 12 bases. The DNA for the CDR3 is TGTGCCAGCTCACCGATGGACAGCGGTGAGCAGTTCTTC. It encodes CASSPMDSGEQFF.

The rearrangement uses TRBV2 and TRBJ2-3, with 10 bases identical to TRBD2. The CDR3 runs 15 residues. Germline-derived CDR1 and CDR2 are SNHLY and FYNNEI. V was clipped by 9 bases and J by 0 bases; unmatched bases: 6. The CDR3 here is CASVLAGVSTDTQYF. CDR3 sequence (DNA): TGTGCCAGTGTTCTAGCGGGAGTTAGCACAGATACGCAGTATTTT. Based on the CDR3 plus reference TRBV2 and TRBJ2-3, the full variable domain is EPEVTQTPSHQVTQMGQEVILRCVPISNHLYFYWYRQILGQKVEFLVSFYNNEISEKSEIFDDQFSVERPDGSNFTLKIRSTKLEDSAMYFCASVLAGVSTDTQYFGPGTRLTVL.

The chain recombines TRBV11-2 with TRBJ2-3; 7 bases are shared with TRBD1. Germline trimming cut 1 base from V and 5 bases from J; bases unmatched to any gene: 6. The CDR3 runs 15 residues. Germline assignment: CDR1 SGHAT and CDR2 FQNNGV. CDR3 bases: TGTGCCAGCAGCTTAGCCGACAGGGTGGGAGATACGCAGTATTTT. It encodes CASSLADRVGDTQYF.

This chain uses TRBV10-3 with TRBJ2-2; TRBD1 agrees at 12 bases. V trimming: 5 bases; J trimming: 7 bases; junction bases outside the gene matches: 8. The CDR3 is 16 amino acids. From germline, CDR1 is ENHRY and CDR2 SYGVKD. The CDR3 protein is CAISRGQGALGGELFF. For the CDR3, the DNA is TGTGCCATCAGTAGGGGACAGGGGGCCCTCGGCGGGGAGCTGTTTTTT.

Turning to this clone: At one of its ends the junction is not consistent with the germline gene, which may arise from a read error. The chain combines TRBV15 with TRBJ1-5; 8 bases align to TRBD1. The CDR3 is 15 amino acids. Germline assignment: CDR1 LNHNV and CDR2 YYDKDF (reference sequence). For the CDR3, the DNA is TGTGCCACCAGCAACCCGGGACAGGCCAATCGGCCCCAGCATTTT. Translation: CATSNPGQANRPQHF. The whole variable domain, filled in from reference TRBV15 and TRBJ1-5, reads DAMVIQNPRYQVTQFGKPVTLSCSQTLNHNVMYWYQQKSSQAPKLLFHYYDKDFNNEADTPDNFQSRRPNTSFCFLDIRSPGLGDTAMYLCATSNPGQANRPQHFGDGTRLSIL.

The chain carries TRBV10-1 and TRBJ1-1, with 8 bases that match TRBD1. The junction had 13 bases not matched to a gene; V was cut back by 3 bases and J by 4 bases. The CDR3 spans 17 residues. Germline assignment: CDR1 WNHNN and CDR2 SYGVQD (reference sequence). The CDR3 region has the DNA TGCGCCAGCAGTGACCAACCGGACAGGGTAAGAGGCACTGAAGCTTTCTTT. It codes for CASSDQPDRVRGTEAFF.